A selection of T cell receptor beta chains follows, all from one sample in a study of control samples from healthy donors and cancer patients. Only in-frame clones appear in the TCRdb table, and some are missing; sequencing was by immunoSEQ multiplex PCR. The repertoire holds around 180,000 clones, with just over 85% as singletons. Source material: blood. Every receptor here comes from a woman in her twenties or thirties in good health. Both conserved end residues are part of each CDR3. Clone sizes are given selectively: once, few, many, or a class where the clone is expanded.

J | V | size | CDR3
TRBJ1-1 | TRBV5-1 | NA | CASSLDRGTEAFF
TRBJ2-2 | TRBV5-1 | NA | CASSSNTGELFF
TRBJ1-2 | TRBV6-4 | few | CASSDSDRAPYGYTF
TRBJ1-1 | TRBV29-1 | NA | CSIRTGTNTEAFF
TRBJ1-1 | TRBV5-1 | NA | CASSSQGAVTEAFF
TRBJ2-6 | TRBV5-4 | NA | CASSTPTRGANVLTF
TRBJ2-3 | TRBV7-9 | NA | CASSLGTNTQYF
TRBJ1-1 | TRBV19 | NA | CASSADRASDTEAFF
TRBJ1-3 | TRBV6-6 | NA | CASRPTPEGTIYF
TRBJ2-3 | TRBV6-5 | NA | CASNYPGLTLSDTQYF
TRBJ1-5 | TRBV27 | NA | CASCRREGKPQHF
TRBJ2-1 | TRBV19 | NA | CASSAKDYNEQFF
TRBJ2-5 | TRBV2 | NA | CASTVRVGETQYF
TRBJ1-4 | TRBV5-1 | once | CASSGERTSTNEKLFF
TRBJ2-1 | TRBV28 | few | CASSSEDRAQFF
TRBJ2-5 | TRBV10-3 | NA | CAISNSKRGAQETQYF
TRBJ2-4 | TRBV27 | NA | CASSLSPRKNIQYF
TRBJ1-6 | TRBV30 | NA | CAWSVPPYSTVEYSPLHF
TRBJ2-3 | TRBV6-5 | NA | CASSYSASTDTQYF
TRBJ2-1 | TRBV7-9 | NA | CASSFMGTEYHNEQFF
TRBJ2-1 | TRBV4-1 | NA | CASSPGLAGGPYNEQFF
TRBJ2-5 | TRBV10-2 | NA | CASSESQASGVAGTQYF
TRBJ2-1 | TRBV28 | NA | CASSPLAGEGNEQFF
TRBJ1-1 | TRBV24-1 | once | CATSNRRNTEAFF
TRBJ1-1 | TRBV29-1 | NA | CSVVGEDTEAFF
TRBJ2-2 | TRBV10-3 | NA | CAISRAGGTGELFF
TRBJ2-5 | TRBV5-1 | once | CATASGLAAKETQYF
TRBJ1-4 | TRBV6-6 | NA | CASSLTGEKLFF
TRBJ2-1 | TRBV28 | once | CASSGSGAGDDEQFF
TRBJ1-1 | TRBV29-1 | NA | CSAGTAGHEATEAFF
TRBJ2-7 | TRBV6-5 | NA | CASSYSQTKREQYF
TRBJ2-7 | TRBV6-4 | NA | CASIQTPSYEQYF
TRBJ2-3 | TRBV7-2 | NA | CASSLAGSSGDTQYF
TRBJ2-1 | TRBV7-2 | once | CASSTGTEFYNEQFF
TRBJ2-3 | TRBV19 | NA | CASSTRGGGTDTQYF
TRBJ2-6 | TRBV6-1 | NA | CASRSDGSGANVLTF
TRBJ1-2 | TRBV7-8 | NA | CASSLGLGADYGYTF
TRBJ2-2 | TRBV10-3 | NA | CAISARTGELFF
TRBJ1-3 | TRBV30 | NA | CAWRPPNTIYF
TRBJ2-7 | TRBV6-5 | NA | CASSPSGRAYEQYF
TRBJ1-1 | TRBV5-1 | once | CASSPFGGAEAFF
TRBJ1-2 | TRBV12-3/TRBV12-4 | NA | CASSSGNYGYTF
TRBJ2-7 | TRBV4-2 | once | CASSQEGGGSYEQYF
TRBJ2-6 | TRBV7-7 | NA | CASSHATAGAGANVLTF
TRBJ1-2 | TRBV5-1 | NA | CASSWDRGGGYTF
TRBJ2-4 | TRBV28 | NA | CASSFPAAGGVYF
TRBJ1-5 | TRBV15 | NA | CAVRGSNQPQHF
TRBJ1-2 | TRBV12-3/TRBV12-4 | NA | CASSFGWGYTF